Sequencing of this T cell receptor (beta chain) was carried out in a study of tumor-infiltrating lymphocytes in primary liver carcinoma. Background on the study: Participating patients were men and women between 30 and 69 years old. Stage T1-T3 N0M0 and a size of roughly 4.2 to 11 cm characterized the tumors.

TCR beta cDNA was made from 400 to 500 ng total RNA with a constant-region primer. Libraries of TCR beta came from three nested multiplex PCR rounds with slightly modified ARM-PCR. Each CDR3 protein gets one entry after TCRdb re-called the multiplex PCR reads with MiXCR. The table shows 40,000 to 60,000 distinct CDR3 sequences, with 71% occurring only once. Turning to this clonotype: Just one base apart from a much larger clone, this may be a read error.

Scientists recovered RNA and DNA together from roughly 21-30 mg of unsorted bulk tissue. The clonotype originates from a man aged 40-49 years with primary liver carcinoma and hepatitis B virus infection. Sequenced: liver tumor tissue from sampling region 5. Noted subset: tumor region T5, tumor centre.

The CDR3 DNA reads as TGTGTCGGCTACAGGGGGATGGCCAATGAGCAGTTCTTC. The encoded protein is CVGYRGMANEQFF. The rearrangement uses TRBV2 and TRBJ2-1; 8 nucleotides line up with TRBD1. The CDR3 totals 13 residues. Germline V CDR1 and CDR2: SNHLY, FYNNEI.